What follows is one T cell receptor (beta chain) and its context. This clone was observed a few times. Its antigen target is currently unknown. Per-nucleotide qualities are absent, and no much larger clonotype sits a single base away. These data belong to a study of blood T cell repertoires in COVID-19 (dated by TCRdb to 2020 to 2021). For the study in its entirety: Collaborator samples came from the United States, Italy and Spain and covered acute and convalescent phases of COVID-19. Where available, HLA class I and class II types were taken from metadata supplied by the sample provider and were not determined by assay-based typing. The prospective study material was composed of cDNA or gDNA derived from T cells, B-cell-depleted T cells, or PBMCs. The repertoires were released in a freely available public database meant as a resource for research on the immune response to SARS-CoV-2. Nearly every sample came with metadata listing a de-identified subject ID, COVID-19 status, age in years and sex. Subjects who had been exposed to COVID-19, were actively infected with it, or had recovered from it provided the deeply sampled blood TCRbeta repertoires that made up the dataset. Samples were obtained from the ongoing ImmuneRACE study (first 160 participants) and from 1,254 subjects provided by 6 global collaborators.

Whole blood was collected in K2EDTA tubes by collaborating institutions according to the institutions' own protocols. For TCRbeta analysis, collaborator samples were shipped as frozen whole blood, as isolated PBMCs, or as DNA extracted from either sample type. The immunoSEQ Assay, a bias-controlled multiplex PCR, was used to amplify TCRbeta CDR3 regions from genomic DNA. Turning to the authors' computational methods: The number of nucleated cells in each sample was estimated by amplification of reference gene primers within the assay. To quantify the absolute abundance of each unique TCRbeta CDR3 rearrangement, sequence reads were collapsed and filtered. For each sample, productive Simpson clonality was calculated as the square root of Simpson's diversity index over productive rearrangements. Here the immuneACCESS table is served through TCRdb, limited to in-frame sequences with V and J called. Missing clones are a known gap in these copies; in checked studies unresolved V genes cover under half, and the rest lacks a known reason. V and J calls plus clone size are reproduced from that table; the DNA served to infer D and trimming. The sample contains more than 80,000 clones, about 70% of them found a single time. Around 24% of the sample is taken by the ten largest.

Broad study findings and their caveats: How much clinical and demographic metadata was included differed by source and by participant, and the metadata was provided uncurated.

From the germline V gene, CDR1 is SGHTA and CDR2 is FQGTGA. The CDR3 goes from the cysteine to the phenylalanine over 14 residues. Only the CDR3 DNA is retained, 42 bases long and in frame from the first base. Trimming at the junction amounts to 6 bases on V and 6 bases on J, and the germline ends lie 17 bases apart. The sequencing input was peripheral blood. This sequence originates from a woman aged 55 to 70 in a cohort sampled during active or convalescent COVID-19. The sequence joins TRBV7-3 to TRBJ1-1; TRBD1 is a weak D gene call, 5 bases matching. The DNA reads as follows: TGTGCCAGCAGTTTCCAGGGCCCCGAAGCTGAAGCTTTCTTT. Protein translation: CASSFQGPEAEAFF.